This record looks at one T cell receptor (beta chain) sequence and its context. Its antigen is not identified. The data were produced by immunoSEQ multiplex PCR, yet TCRdb's version contains in-frame clones alone and is incomplete. The repertoire holds 40,000 or so clones, with approximately 83% as singletons. These data come from a study of PD-L1 blockade in urothelial cancer. Study-level background: The patients first took atezolizumab around 2014, receiving 1,200 mg intravenously every 3 weeks. Blood was subjected to analysis at 3 weeks (second dose) and 6 weeks following treatment start. Regarding the study as a whole: In blood at 3 weeks, tumor-associated clones expanded more among patients with durable benefit.

Trimming stripped 3 bases from V and 7 bases from J, with 13 bases between. The germline V gene encodes CDR1 ENHRY and CDR2 SYGVKD. There are 14 residues in the CDR3. This rearrangement joins TRBV10-3 to TRBJ2-1, with a tentative D call TRBD2 (6 bases). Here the sequenced sample was PBMCs, taken around atezolizumab (anti-PD-L1) treatment. The origin of this receptor is a man in his 60s with urothelial cancer. CDR3 protein: CAISEQLANNEQFF. In DNA, the CDR3 is TGTGCCATCAGTGAACAACTAGCTAATAATGAGCAGTTCTTC.